These T cell receptor beta chains were read from a single sample in a study of technical replicates of blood from several donors. Measured with immunoSEQ multiplex PCR; TCRdb has only the in-frame clones, and not every one. Of 70,000 to 95,000 clones listed, 95% to 98% were seen once; the top ten hold 0.29%. The source material was T cells isolated from PBMCs. The receptors derive from a human donor in good health. The CDR3 runs from the conserved cysteine through the conserved F or W. D genes are given only for firm matches. Rows give clone size only sometimes, using once, few, many, or a class for an expanded clone.

J gene	clone size	V gene	D gene	CDR3 DNA	CDR3 protein
TRBJ2-7	-	TRBV5-6	-	TGTGCCAGCAGCTTGGGACAGCCGGCCTACGAGCAGTACTTC	CASSLGQPAYEQYF
TRBJ2-5	-	TRBV10-1	-	TGCGCCAGCAGTGAGGGGTTACAGGGTGGTTGGTCAGAGACCCAGTACTTC	CASSEGLQGGWSETQYF
TRBJ2-3	-	TRBV12-5	TRBD1	TGTGCTAGTGGTCGACAGGGTCCGACGCAGTATTTT	CASGRQGPTQYF
TRBJ2-7	-	TRBV29-1	-	TGCAGCGTTGAAACAGGGGAGGAGACCTACGAGCAGTACTTC	CSVETGEETYEQYF
TRBJ1-2	once	TRBV5-1	-	TGCGCCAGCAGCCAGAGGACAAGCTCTAACTATGGCTACACCTTC	CASSQRTSSNYGYTF
TRBJ1-1	-	TRBV6-1	-	TGTGCCAGCACTAGTACTGTGAACACTGAAGCTTTCTTT	CASTSTVNTEAFF
TRBJ1-2	-	TRBV5-4	-	TGTGCCAGCAACCGGGGGGGGACCTATGGCTACACCTTC	CASNRGGTYGYTF
TRBJ1-4	-	TRBV9	-	TGTGCCAGCAGCGTCCAGGCAGGGGTAGGGGAAAAACTGTTTTTT	CASSVQAGVGEKLFF
TRBJ2-3	few	TRBV4-1	-	TGCGCCAGCAGCCAAGAGGGAGCGGTCATTAGCACAGATACGCAGTATTTT	CASSQEGAVISTDTQYF
TRBJ1-5	-	TRBV28	TRBD1	TGTGCCAGCAGACCGACAGGGGGCGCGGGTCAGCCCCAGCATTTT	CASRPTGGAGQPQHF
TRBJ1-2	once	TRBV6-1	-	TGTGCCAGCGGGAGGGACGGAACTAACTATGGCTACACCTTC	CASGRDGTNYGYTF
TRBJ1-2	-	TRBV9	-	TGTGCCAGCAGCGTAGCACAGATTAACTATGGCTACACCTTC	CASSVAQINYGYTF
TRBJ2-1	-	TRBV9	-	TGTGCCAGCAGCGCTTACTTCTTCAATGAGCAGTTCTTC	CASSAYFFNEQFF
TRBJ2-7	-	TRBV5-1	TRBD2	TGCGCCAGCAGCTTGGTTTTCCCGGGAGGGCCCTCGGGAGAGCAGTACTTC	CASSLVFPGGPSGEQYF
TRBJ2-5	few	TRBV9	-	TGTGCCAGCAGCGTATCCACTACACAAGAGACCCAGTACTTC	CASSVSTTQETQYF
TRBJ2-5	-	TRBV4-1	-	TGCGCCAGCAGTGCCAAAGAACTAGCTGAAGAGACCCAGTACTTC	CASSAKELAEETQYF
TRBJ1-3	-	TRBV28	-	TGTGCCAGCAGTTTAGGGCAGGGTACCGGAAACACCATATATTTT	CASSLGQGTGNTIYF
TRBJ2-5	-	TRBV27	-	TGTGCCAGCAGGTTAGACAGGTTGCAGACCCAGTACTTC	CASRLDRLQTQYF
TRBJ2-7	-	TRBV9	-	TGTGCCAGCAGCCCCCCGACAGGACCCTACGAGCAGTACTTC	CASSPPTGPYEQYF
TRBJ1-5	-	TRBV19	TRBD1	TGTGCCAGTAGTAGGGGACAGGGGGGGCAGCCCCAGCATTTT	CASSRGQGGQPQHF
TRBJ2-1	once	TRBV28	-	TGTGCCAGCAGCAGGAGGGTCGGACACTCAAATGAGCAGTTCTTC	CASSRRVGHSNEQFF
TRBJ2-7	-	TRBV7-2	-	TGTGCCAGCAGCTTAGTACAGGGATTTGAATCCTACGAGCAGTACTTC	CASSLVQGFESYEQYF
TRBJ2-3	-	TRBV19	-	TGTGCCAGTAGTATCCTAAGTGAGGGTACGCAGTATTTT	CASSILSEGTQYF
TRBJ1-1	-	TRBV25-1	-	TGTGCCAGCAGTGAGGTGGCAAGCAGGGCTGAAGCTTTCTTT	CASSEVASRAEAFF
TRBJ1-1	-	TRBV27	-	TGTGCCAGCAGGCAAGGGGCGAACACTGAAGCTTTCTTT	CASRQGANTEAFF
TRBJ1-1	-	TRBV29-1	-	TGCAGCGTTGAGTCGGAACTAACTGAAGCTTTCTTT	CSVESELTEAFF
TRBJ2-7	-	TRBV11-2	-	TGTGCCAGCAGCTTAGGACAATGGGAGCAGTACTTC	CASSLGQWEQYF
TRBJ2-7	-	TRBV5-1	-	TGCGCCAGCAGCCCCGGGGGTGCCTACGAGCAGTACTTC	CASSPGGAYEQYF
TRBJ2-7	-	TRBV15	-	TGTGCCACCAGCCCATACTGGCAGGGCACCGCTCGAGAGCAGTACTTC	CATSPYWQGTAREQYF
TRBJ2-3	-	TRBV7-8	-	TGTGCCAGCAGCTTAGAACTAGAGGGCACAGATACGCAGTATTTT	CASSLELEGTDTQYF
TRBJ1-2	-	TRBV29-1	TRBD1	TGCAGCGTCGAGACAGGGGGATACTATGGCTACACCTTC	CSVETGGYYGYTF
TRBJ2-1	-	TRBV19	TRBD2	TGTGCCAGTAGTATGGGCGGGAGCTCCTACAATGAGCAGTTCTTC	CASSMGGSSYNEQFF
TRBJ2-1	-	TRBV4-3	TRBD2	TGCGCCAGCAGCGCCGGGACTAGTCCTACAAATGAGCAGTTCTTC	CASSAGTSPTNEQFF
TRBJ2-7	-	TRBV29-1	TRBD2	TGCAGCGTTGAGATGGGAGGGGAGTACGAGCAGTACTTC	CSVEMGGEYEQYF
TRBJ1-2	once	TRBV11-3	-	TGTGCCAGCCGAAACAGGACTAACTATGGCTACACCTTC	CASRNRTNYGYTF
TRBJ2-1	once	TRBV9	TRBD2	TGTGCCAGCAGCGACCGGACTAGCGGGAGTAATAATGAGCAGTTCTTC	CASSDRTSGSNNEQFF
TRBJ1-1	-	TRBV2	-	TGTGCCAGCAGTGAATGGGAGGGATACACTGAAGCTTTCTTT	CASSEWEGYTEAFF
TRBJ2-1	-	TRBV6-6	TRBD2	TGTGCCAGCAGCCGCACTAGCGAATCCAATGAGCAGTTCTTC	CASSRTSESNEQFF
TRBJ1-2	-	TRBV7-8	TRBD1	TGTGCCAGCAGCCCGGACAGGGTCTCTAAAACTATCGTTGACACCTTC	CASSPDRVSKTIVDTF
TRBJ1-2	-	TRBV20-1	-	TGCAGTGCTACCGACCGAGGGGGCTACACCTTC	CSATDRGGYTF
TRBJ2-3	-	TRBV9	TRBD2	TGTGCCAGCAGAGGGAGGGATTTCACAGATACGCAGTATTTT	CASRGRDFTDTQYF
TRBJ2-1	-	TRBV9	-	TGTGCCAGCAGCGTAGGTCTGGGAGATGAGCAGTTCTTC	CASSVGLGDEQFF
TRBJ2-7	-	TRBV28	TRBD1	TGTGCCAGCAGTTATCCAACAGGGGCCCGCGAGCAGTACTTC	CASSYPTGAREQYF